This T cell receptor (beta chain) was profiled in a study of cytomegalovirus exposure and HLA in healthy donors. Overall study results and limits: Researchers reported from a later analysis that most CMV-associated TCR beta chains appeared HLA-restricted. The presence/absence work took it that sequencing depth was about the same across donors. The classifier was said to identify cytomegalovirus status with high specificity and sensitivity. The study listed under 200 cytomegalovirus-associated TCR beta chains.

In the case of this clone: Its antigen is unidentified.

The PCR used 60 Vbeta and 13 Jbeta primers. This table comes from immunoSEQ multiplex PCR, and its TCRdb copy is limited to in-frame clones, with some not included. Of 200,000 or so clones detected, around 80% appear once; the ten largest clones hold roughly 6.7%. CDR3 size: 15 residues. The ends lost 4 bases at V and 3 bases at J; junction bases unmatched: 3. Looked up from germline, CDR1 is SGHTA and CDR2 is FQGNSA. What was sequenced was PBMCs. The chain recombines TRBV7-2 with TRBJ1-6; 7 bases are shared with TRBD1. This TCR was recovered from a man aged 40-55 years in good health and CMV-seropositive. Here the CDR3 DNA reads TGTGCCAGCAGCTCCTGGGACAGCTATAATTCACCCCTCCACTTT. It translates to CASSSWDSYNSPLHF.